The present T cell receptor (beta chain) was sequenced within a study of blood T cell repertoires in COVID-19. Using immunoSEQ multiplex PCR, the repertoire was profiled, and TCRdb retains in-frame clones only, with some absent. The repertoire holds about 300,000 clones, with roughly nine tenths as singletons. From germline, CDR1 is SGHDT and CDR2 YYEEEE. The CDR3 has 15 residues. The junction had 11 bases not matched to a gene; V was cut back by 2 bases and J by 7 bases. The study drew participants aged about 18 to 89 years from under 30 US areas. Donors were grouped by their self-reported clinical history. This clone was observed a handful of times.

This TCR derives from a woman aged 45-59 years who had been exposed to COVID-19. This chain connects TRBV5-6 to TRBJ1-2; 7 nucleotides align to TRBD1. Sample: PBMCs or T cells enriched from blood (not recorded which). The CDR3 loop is CASSLSWQGVIGYTF. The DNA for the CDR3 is TGTGCCAGCAGCTTAAGTTGGCAGGGGGTCATTGGCTACACCTTC.